This T cell receptor beta chain was profiled in a study of blood T cell repertoires in COVID-19. About the research overall: From the United States, Italy and Spain came samples of acute and convalescent COVID-19. PBMCs, B-cell-depleted T cells, or T cells were the source of the cDNA or gDNA that made up the material.

How the authors handled the data: Amplified reference gene primers provided the basis for estimating nucleated cell counts. The method was immunoSEQ multiplex PCR; TCRdb's version includes in-frame clones alone and lacks a portion of them. The V and J calls and clone size were taken over from that table, and D and trimming were inferred from the DNA. The sample holds 150,000 to 200,000 clones, 80% to 90% seen once. Germline V gene sequence: CDR1 MNHEY, CDR2 SVGAGI. This CDR3 has 13 amino acids. V lost 6 bases and J lost 3; bases outside the gene matches: 2. This clone was observed a handful of times. The chain uses TRBV6-5 and TRBJ2-7; TRBD1 aligns across 10 bases. Sequenced material: peripheral blood. The receptor's source is a woman older than 75 with acute or convalescent COVID-19. CDR3 in amino acids: CASRRTGGYEQYF. The CDR3 coding sequence is TGTGCCAGCAGAAGGACAGGGGGCTACGAGCAGTACTTC.